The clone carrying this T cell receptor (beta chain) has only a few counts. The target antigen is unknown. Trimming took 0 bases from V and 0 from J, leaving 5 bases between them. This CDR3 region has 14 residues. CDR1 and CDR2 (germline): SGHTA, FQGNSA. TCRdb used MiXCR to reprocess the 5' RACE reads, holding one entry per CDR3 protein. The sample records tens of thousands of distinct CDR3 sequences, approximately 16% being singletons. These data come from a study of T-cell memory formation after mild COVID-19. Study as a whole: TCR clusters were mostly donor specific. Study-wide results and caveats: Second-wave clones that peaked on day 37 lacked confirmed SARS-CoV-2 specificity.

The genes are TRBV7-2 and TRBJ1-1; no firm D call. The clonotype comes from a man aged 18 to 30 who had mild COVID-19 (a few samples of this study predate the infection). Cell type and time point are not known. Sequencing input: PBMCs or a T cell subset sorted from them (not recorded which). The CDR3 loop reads CASSLAAVNTEAFF. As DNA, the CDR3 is TGTGCCAGCAGCTTAGCTGCGGTGAACACTGAAGCTTTCTTT.